Shown below are 9 T cell receptor beta chains from a single sample sequenced in a study of technical replicates of blood from a handful of donors (dated by TCRdb to about 2017). Library creation used the immunoSEQ multiplex PCR assay. TCRdb limited this immuneACCESS table to in-frame rearrangements with V and J called. A share of clones is missing; checked studies link under half to unresolved V genes, and the rest is unexplained. This sample gives under 45,000 clones in total; around 96% of them show up just once. The ten largest account for approximately 0.35% of the sample. Sequencing was performed on T cells isolated from PBMCs. Receptors originate from a human donor in good health.

A single count supports this clone. The J gene is TRBJ2-7, the V gene TRBV7-9; D is unclear. The CDR3 length is 18 residues. Trimming stripped 0 bases from V and 0 bases from J, with 18 bases between. Per the germline V gene, CDR1 is SEHNR and CDR2 is FQNEAQ (reference sequence). The CDR3 here is CASSLAGSTPLLSYEQYF. In DNA form, the CDR3 reads TGTGCCAGCAGCTTAGCCGGGTCCACCCCACTGCTCTCCTACGAGCAGTACTTC.

The CDR3 here is CASSLEADRTDTQYF. The CDR3 DNA is TGCGCCAGCAGCTTGGAAGCGGACCGCACAGATACGCAGTATTTT. The chain combines TRBV5-1 with TRBJ2-3; D is perhaps TRBD2 (5 bases). There are 15 residues in the CDR3. V was cut by 0 bases and J by 1 base, with 9 bases left in between. Looked up from germline, CDR1 is SGHRS and CDR2 is YFSETQ. The variable domain in full, completed from reference TRBV5-1 and TRBJ2-3, reads KAGVTQTPRYLIKTRGQQVTLSCSPISGHRSVSWYQQTPGQGLQFLFEYFSETQRNKGNFPGRFSGRQFSNSRSEMNVSTLELGDSALYLCASSLEADRTDTQYFGPGTRLTVL.

CDR3: CASSLDRGRVDTQYF. The CDR3 DNA reads as TGTGCCAGCAGTTTGGACAGGGGGAGGGTAGATACGCAGTATTTT. The chain employs TRBV28 and TRBJ2-3; 10 nucleotides align to TRBD1. Germline trimming cut 3 bases from V and 5 bases from J; bases unmatched to any gene: 5. CDR3 length: 15 residues. The germline V gene encodes CDR1 MDHEN and CDR2 SYDVKM.

The rearrangement links TRBV30 to TRBJ2-1; D remains unclear. The germline V and J ends were trimmed by 0 bases and 0 bases, with 12 bases remaining between them. The CDR3 totals 16 residues. Germline V CDR1 and CDR2: GTSNPN, SVGIG (reference sequence). The CDR3 spells CAWSVVDFSSYNEQFF. The CDR3 region has the DNA TGTGCCTGGAGTGTAGTCGACTTCAGCTCCTACAATGAGCAGTTCTTC.

The J gene is TRBJ1-1, the V gene TRBV10-2; D unresolved. The CDR3 length is 16 residues. CDR1 and CDR2 from the germline V gene are WSHSY and SAAADI. V was pared by 2 bases and J by 1 base, with 14 bases between. This CDR3 is CASSENPNLANTEAFF. CDR3 nucleotides: TGCGCCAGCAGTGAGAACCCAAATCTAGCGAACACTGAAGCTTTCTTT.

The gene calls are TRBV29-1 and TRBJ1-2; D unclear. Germline values: CDR1 SQVTM, CDR2 ANQGSEA. V was trimmed by 3 bases and J by 0 bases, leaving 8 bases between them. This CDR3 has 13 amino acids. The CDR3 reads CSVDSGSNYGYTF. The CDR3 nucleotides are TGCAGCGTTGATTCGGGGTCTAACTATGGCTACACCTTC.

The rearrangement joins TRBV5-4 to TRBJ1-2, with 7 bases fitting TRBD1. J lost 2 bases, V lost 3 bases, and 4 bases had no gene match. The CDR3 extends over 14 amino acids. Germline V CDR1 and CDR2: SGHNT, YYREEE (reference sequence). CDR3 residues: CASSSEQGNYGYTF. DNA for the CDR3: TGTGCCAGCAGCTCGGAACAGGGGAACTATGGCTACACCTTC.

The chain has TRBV7-2 and TRBJ2-2; TRBD2 matches at 8 bases. V was pared by 1 base and J by 3 bases, with 1 base of the junction left unmatched. The CDR3 runs 15 residues. Germline-derived CDR1 and CDR2 are SGHTA and FQGNSA. The chain's CDR3 is CASSLGLAYTGELFF. DNA for the CDR3: TGTGCCAGCAGCTTAGGACTAGCGTACACCGGGGAGCTGTTTTTT. The full variable domain, with the rest looked up from reference TRBV7-2 and TRBJ2-2, is GAGVSQSPSNKVTEKGKDVELRCDPISGHTALYWYRQSLGQGLEFLIYFQGNSAPDKSGLPSDRFSAERTGGSVSTLTIQRTQQEDSAVYLCASSLGLAYTGELFFGEGSRLTVL.

The rearrangement joins TRBV30 to TRBJ2-3, with 11 bases that match TRBD2. CDR3 length equals 14 residues. V lost 4 bases, J lost 3 bases, and 3 bases stayed unmatched. The germline V gene encodes CDR1 GTSNPN and CDR2 SVGIG (reference sequence). The CDR3 nucleotides are TGTGCCTGGATGGGACTAGCGGAAACAGATACGCAGTATTTT. This sequence encodes CAWMGLAETDTQYF.